The 28 T cell receptor beta chains presented below share a single source sample, sequenced in a study of blood T cells in healthy people across ages. With a J-beta primer mix and a sample-barcoded 5' primer, a second PCR ran about 6 to 11 cycles. Each CDR3 protein gets one entry after TCRdb re-called the 5' RACE reads with MiXCR. The table shows more than 550,000 distinct CDR3 sequences, with 20% to 25% occurring only once. Sequencing was carried out using blood. The receptors here all came from a man in his 70s in good health.

This clonotype was seen a few times. CDR3 bases: TGTGCCAGCAGTGGACAGTGGAATCAAGAGACCCAGTACTTC. Translation: CASSGQWNQETQYF. The rearrangement uses TRBV6-6 and TRBJ2-5, with D perhaps TRBD1 (6 bases). V lost 5 bases and J lost 2, with 12 bases in between. The CDR3 contains 14 residues. Germline values: CDR1 MNHNY, CDR2 SVGAGI (reference sequence).

This chain joins TRBV7-9 and TRBJ2-5; D not resolved. The DNA matches TRBJ2-7 better at its end, which makes the J call doubtful. This CDR3 region has 14 residues. Germline CDR1 reads SEHNR; CDR2 reads FQNEAQ (reference sequence). As DNA, the CDR3 is TGTGCCAGCAGCCTCTCGCTGGCTCTCGCCGAGCAGTACTTC. It encodes CASSLSLALAEQYF.

J is TRBJ2-1 and V is TRBV19; D is undetermined. Trimming shortened V by 4 bases and J by 4 bases, and 11 bases separated the two germline ends. The CDR3 has 14 amino acids. Germline values: CDR1 LNHDA, CDR2 SQIVND (reference sequence). The CDR3 loop is CASSRYTAYNEQFF. CDR3 sequence (DNA): TGTGCCAGTAGTAGATATACTGCGTACAATGAGCAGTTCTTC.

This clonotype appeared many times. The chain has TRBV12-3 or TRBV12-4 and TRBJ2-1; D unclear. The V and J ends lost 6 bases and 0 bases respectively, with 12 bases between them. This CDR3 comprises 15 residues. CDR3 in amino acids: CASSFDGSSYNEQFF. In DNA, the CDR3 is TGTGCCAGCAGCTTTGACGGCAGCTCCTACAATGAGCAGTTCTTC.

The J gene is TRBJ2-3, the V gene TRBV20-1; D gene ambiguous. CDR1 and CDR2 from the germline V gene are DFQATT and SNEGSKA (reference sequence). This CDR3 is 14 amino acids long. The V and J ends lost 8 bases and 1 base respectively, with 16 bases between them. The CDR3 DNA sequence: TGCAGTCCGAAGGAGCGAGTGGGCACAGATACGCAGTATTTT. Translated, it gives CSPKERVGTDTQYF.

At least ten counts were recorded for this clonotype. A read error may produce the germline difference seen at one junction end. This sequence joins TRBV29-1 and TRBJ1-1, with a possible D match to TRBD1 (5 bases). CDR3 length equals 14 residues. Germline V gene sequence: CDR1 SQVTM, CDR2 ANQGSEA. This CDR3 is CSVKEGMKNTEAFF. CDR3 bases: TGCAGCGTTAAAGAGGGGATGAAGAACACTGAAGCTTTCTTT.

At least ten counts were recorded for this clonotype. This rearrangement joins TRBV29-1 to TRBJ1-1; D ambiguous. Per germline, CDR1 SQVTM and CDR2 ANQGSEA. The CDR3 length is 10 residues. V lost 4 bases and J 3 bases, leaving 3 bases between the germline ends. CDR3: CSVADTEAFF. The CDR3 bases are TGCAGCGTTGCGGACACTGAAGCTTTCTTT.

This clonotype was recorded once. This sequence joins TRBV7-2 and TRBJ2-5, with a tentative D call TRBD2 (5 bases). Per the germline V gene, CDR1 is SGHTA and CDR2 is FQGNSA. The CDR3 consists of 13 residues. Trimming pared 4 bases from V and 5 bases from J, leaving 11 bases between. The CDR3 region has the DNA TGTGCCAGCAGCTCCGGGAAATCGGAGACCCAGTACTTC. It translates to CASSSGKSETQYF. The entire variable domain, with the rest obtained from reference TRBV7-2 and TRBJ2-5, is as follows: GAGVSQSPSNKVTEKGKDVELRCDPISGHTALYWYRQSLGQGLEFLIYFQGNSAPDKSGLPSDRFSAERTGGSVSTLTIQRTQQEDSAVYLCASSSGKSETQYFGPGTRLLVL.

The chain joins TRBV6-5 to TRBJ2-5, with D unresolved. This CDR3 has 15 amino acids. V was shortened by 6 bases and J by 4 bases, with 18 bases between the two germline ends. Germline V lookup: CDR1 MNHEY, CDR2 SVGAGI. CDR3: CASSRPNFGGETQYF. The CDR3 region has the DNA TGTGCCAGCAGCCGACCCAATTTCGGCGGAGAGACCCAGTACTTC.

This clonotype occurred a few times. In nucleotides, the CDR3 is TGTGCCAGCAGCCTCCATCAGGCCAGGGGATCGGCAAACACCATATATTTT. This codes for CASSLHQARGSANTIYF. This chain joins TRBV3-1 and TRBJ1-3; possible D gene TRBD1, 6 bases. CDR1 and CDR2 (germline): LGHDT, YNNKEL (reference sequence). This CDR3 has 17 residues. Trimming pared 4 bases from V and 6 bases from J, leaving 22 bases between.

The gene calls are TRBV7-3 and TRBJ2-3; 8 bases agree with TRBD2. CDR1 and CDR2 (germline): SGHTA, FQGTGA. There are 16 residues in the CDR3. With 3 bases clipped from V and 6 bases from J, the junction kept 11 bases outside the gene matches. The CDR3 DNA is TGTGCCAGCAGCTTGTATAGGAGCGGGAGTGATGATACGCAGTATTTT. As protein: CASSLYRSGSDDTQYF.

The rearrangement links TRBV5-1 to TRBJ2-4; the D gene is possibly TRBD2 (6 bases). CDR1 SGHRS and CDR2 YFSETQ come from the germline V gene. CDR3 size: 14 residues. Trimming removed 0 bases from V and 6 bases from J, with 10 bases in between. CDR3 bases: TGCGCCAGCAGCTTGGGAGCGGGCCCAAACATTCAGTACTTC. It specifies CASSLGAGPNIQYF.

The chain joins TRBV24-1 to TRBJ2-3; 10 nucleotides match TRBD2. CDR1 KGHDR and CDR2 SFDVKD come from the germline V gene. The CDR3 runs 14 residues. Trimming took 6 bases from V and 3 from J; bases not matched to a gene: 2. The DNA of the CDR3 is TGTGCCACCAGTCCGGGACTAGCGACAGATACGCAGTATTTT. It specifies CATSPGLATDTQYF.

Note on this clonotype: An end of the junction differs from the germline gene, which may be a read error. The rearrangement uses TRBV29-1 and TRBJ1-1; 9 nucleotides line up with TRBD1. The CDR3 covers 11 residues. Germline V gives CDR1 SQVTM, CDR2 ANQGSEA. The CDR3 DNA sequence: TGCAGCGTAGAAGACAGGGGGATGGCTTTCTTT. Translating gives CSVEDRGMAFF. The full variable domain, with the rest looked up from reference TRBV29-1 and TRBJ1-1, is SAVISQKPSRDICQRGTSLTIQCQVDSQVTMMFWYRQQPGQSLTLIATANQGSEATYESGFVIDKFPISRPNLTFSTLTVSNMSPEDSSIYLCSVEDRGMAFFGQGTRLTVV.

V is TRBV19 and J is TRBJ2-3; 7 bases align to TRBD1. With V trimmed by 11 bases and J by 2 bases, 10 bases remained unmatched. CDR1 and CDR2 from the germline V gene are LNHDA and SQIVND (reference sequence). The CDR3 consists of 14 residues. In nucleotides, the CDR3 is TGTGCCTCCAATCGCGAGGGGGCCACAGATACGCAGTATTTT. Translated: CASNREGATDTQYF. Based on the CDR3 plus reference TRBV19 and TRBJ2-3, the full variable domain is DGGITQSPKYLFRKEGQNVTLSCEQNLNHDAMYWYRQDPGQGLRLIYYSQIVNDFQKGDIAEGYSVSREKKESFPLTVTSAQKNPTAFYLCASNREGATDTQYFGPGTRLTVL.

The chain combines TRBV2 with TRBJ2-1, with TRBD2 identical over 7 bases. The V and J ends lost 5 bases and 6 bases, in that order; junction bases with no gene match: 7. Germline CDR1 reads SNHLY; CDR2 reads FYNNEI. The CDR3 consists of 14 residues. Here the CDR3 reads CASSSLAAGNEQFF. DNA for the CDR3: TGTGCCAGCAGTAGCCTAGCGGCCGGCAATGAGCAGTTCTTC.

This clonotype was seen a handful of times. This chain joins TRBV25-1 and TRBJ1-1; the D is unclear. Germline CDR1 and CDR2: MGHDK and SYGVNS. The length of the CDR3 is 12 residues. Between the trimmed V and J ends, which lost 7 bases and 8 bases, there was a span of 14 bases. CDR3 residues: CASIHEGIEAFF. The CDR3 coding sequence is TGTGCCAGCATCCACGAGGGAATAGAAGCTTTCTTT.

This clonotype was counted a few times. This chain connects TRBV10-1 to TRBJ2-3, with D maybe TRBD2 (5 bases). Germline V gene data show CDR1 as WNHNN and CDR2 as SYGVQD (reference sequence). The length of the CDR3 is 14 residues. Trimming took off 5 bases at V and 4 bases at J, with 13 bases between the two ends. The CDR3 bases are TGCGCCAGCAGTTTTACTAGAACGGCAGATACGCAGTATTTT. Its protein is CASSFTRTADTQYF.

The rearrangement uses TRBV7-3 and TRBJ2-5, with 7 bases matching TRBD2. The J call may not be correct, given that the DNA end is closer to TRBJ2-1. The CDR3 is 15 residues long. The germline V gene has CDR1 SGHTA and CDR2 FQGTGA. In DNA, the CDR3 is TGTGCCAGCAGCTTAGGACTAGTCCTCTACAATGAGCAGTTCTTC. Translation: CASSLGLVLYNEQFF.

V and J are TRBV7-8 and TRBJ2-2; 8 positions match TRBD2. Trimming cost V 2 bases and J 7 bases; bases outside gene matches: 15. Germline V gene data show CDR1 as SGHVS and CDR2 as FQNEAQ. The CDR3 sequence is 18 residues long. Here the CDR3 DNA reads TGTGCCAGCAGCTTAAACGTTCCGGGACTAGGGACCGGCGGGGAGCTGTTTTTT. Protein: CASSLNVPGLGTGGELFF.

The sample holds a few counts of this clonotype. V is TRBV6-1 and J is TRBJ2-6; D possibly corresponds to TRBD1 (5 bases). The V gene's germline CDR1 is MNHNS and CDR2 SASEGT. Trimming removed 10 bases at V and 2 bases at J, with 9 bases between. This CDR3 comprises 13 residues. CDR3 nucleotides: TGTGCCACCAGGGAAGCTGGGGCCAACGTCCTGACTTTC. Encoded protein: CATREAGANVLTF.

A few counts support this clonotype. V and J are TRBV7-9 and TRBJ2-5; no firm D call. With the DNA end fitting TRBJ2-1 better, the J assignment may be wrong. CDR3 size: 12 residues. Germline V gene sequence: CDR1 SEHNR, CDR2 FQNEAQ (reference sequence). As DNA, the CDR3 is TGTGCCAGCGGAAGTAACTACAATGAGCAGTTCTTC. Its translation: CASGSNYNEQFF.

In this sample, this clonotype turned up a few times. The chain recombines TRBV20-1 with TRBJ2-1, with 11 bases aligning to TRBD2. This CDR3 has 16 residues. CDR1 DFQATT and CDR2 SNEGSKA come from the germline V gene (reference sequence). Trimming took 0 bases from V and 7 from J; bases not matched to a gene: 8. CDR3 DNA: TGCAGTGCTAGAGATAGTAGCGGGAGGGCCATAAATGAGCAGTTCTTC. Translation: CSARDSSGRAINEQFF.

The chain links TRBV28 to TRBJ2-1, with 7 bases aligning to TRBD2. The assigned J gene may be wrong: the sequence end matches TRBJ2-5 better. CDR1 and CDR2 (germline): MDHEN, SYDVKM. This CDR3 has 14 amino acids. DNA of the CDR3: TGTGCCACTACTTTCCAACCTTCGGGAGGGACCCAGTACTTC. As protein: CATTFQPSGGTQYF.

J is TRBJ1-4 and V is TRBV7-2; 7 bases fit TRBD1. Germline-derived CDR1 and CDR2 are SGHTA and FQGNSA. J was trimmed by 4 bases and V by 5 bases; bases with no gene match: 7. CDR3 length equals 15 residues. Written as DNA, the CDR3 is TGTGCCAGCAGCCGGGACAGATCCTTTAATGAAAAACTGTTTTTT. This sequence encodes CASSRDRSFNEKLFF.

This chain links TRBV2 with TRBJ1-3, with D unresolved. The germline V and J ends were trimmed by 4 bases and 8 bases, with 9 bases remaining between them. This CDR3 contains 12 residues. Germline assignment: CDR1 SNHLY and CDR2 FYNNEI. In nucleotides, the CDR3 is TGTGCCAGCAGTGTGAACTGGGACACCATATATTTT. Amino acid sequence: CASSVNWDTIYF.

V is TRBV20-1 and J is TRBJ2-3, with D perhaps matching TRBD2 (7 bases). The CDR3 is 13 amino acids. The germline V gene encodes CDR1 DFQATT and CDR2 SNEGSKA (reference sequence). V was cut by 7 bases and J by 2 bases, with 13 bases left in between. The CDR3 coding sequence is TGCAGTGAACGCGGGGGCGCCACAGATACGCAGTATTTT. Translated, it gives CSERGGATDTQYF.

This clonotype occurred a few times. The chain links TRBV20-1 to TRBJ2-1, with D tentatively TRBD2 (6 bases). V shed 5 bases and J shed 5 bases, with 10 bases lying between them. This CDR3 region has 12 residues. Germline loops: CDR1 DFQATT, CDR2 SNEGSKA (reference sequence). CDR3 sequence: CSASRGNNEQFF. For the CDR3, the DNA is TGCAGTGCTTCCCGGGGGAACAATGAGCAGTTCTTC.